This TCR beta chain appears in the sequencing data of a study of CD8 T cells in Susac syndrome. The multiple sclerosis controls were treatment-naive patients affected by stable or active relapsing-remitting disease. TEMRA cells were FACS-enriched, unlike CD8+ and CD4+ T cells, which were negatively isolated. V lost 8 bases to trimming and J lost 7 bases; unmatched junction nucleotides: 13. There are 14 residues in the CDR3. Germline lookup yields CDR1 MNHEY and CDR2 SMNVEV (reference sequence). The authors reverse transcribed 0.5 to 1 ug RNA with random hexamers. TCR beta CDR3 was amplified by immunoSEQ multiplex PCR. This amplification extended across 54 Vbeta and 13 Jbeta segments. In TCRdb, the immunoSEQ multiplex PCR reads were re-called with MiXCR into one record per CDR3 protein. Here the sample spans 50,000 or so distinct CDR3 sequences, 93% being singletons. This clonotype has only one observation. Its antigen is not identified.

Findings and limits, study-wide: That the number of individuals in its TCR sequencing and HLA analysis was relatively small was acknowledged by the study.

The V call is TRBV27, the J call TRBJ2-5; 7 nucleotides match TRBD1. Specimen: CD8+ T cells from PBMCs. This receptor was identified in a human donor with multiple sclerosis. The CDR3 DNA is TGTGCCAGCGGTACCTACAGGGGAACCGCGACCCAGTACTTC. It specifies CASGTYRGTATQYF.